The rows below give T cell receptor beta chains drawn from one sample of a study of CD8+CD57+ T cells in acquired aplastic anemia. TCRdb redid the calling of the reads with MiXCR, one entry per CDR3 protein. The sample contains 180,000 or so distinct CDR3 sequences, 40% to 55% of which appear only once. The sample taken for sequencing was sorted CD4+, CD8+, or CD8+CD57+ T cells (not recorded which) from PBMCs. These receptors all stem from a human donor in good health. Both conserved end residues are trimmed from each CDR3. Clone sizes are given selectively: once, few, many, or a class where the clone is expanded.

J gene: TRBJ2-7
CDR3 length: 13
clone size: many
V gene: TRBV6-1
CDR3 protein: ASSVPGQGIYEQY

J gene: TRBJ2-3
CDR3 length: 13
clone size: many
V gene: TRBV24-1
CDR3 protein: ATSGSQPSTDTQY

J gene: TRBJ2-5
CDR3 length: 12
clone size: few
V gene: TRBV6-5
CDR3 protein: ASRTSGNQETQY

J gene: TRBJ1-4
CDR3 length: 11
clone size: -
V gene: TRBV6-1
CDR3 protein: AILRDRNEKLF

J gene: TRBJ1-1
CDR3 length: 10
clone size: once
V gene: TRBV29-1
CDR3 protein: SAQGPGVVTF

J gene: TRBJ2-3
CDR3 length: 11
clone size: few
V gene: TRBV7-9
CDR3 protein: ASSFTGSDTQY

J gene: TRBJ2-7
CDR3 length: 13
clone size: -
V gene: TRBV28
CDR3 protein: ASRGQGGNSYEQY

J gene: TRBJ2-3
CDR3 length: 13
clone size: once
V gene: TRBV20-1
CDR3 protein: SANPLGSGIETQY

J gene: TRBJ2-3
CDR3 length: 11
clone size: -
V gene: TRBV10-3
CDR3 protein: ATTGRSTDTQY

J gene: TRBJ1-1
CDR3 length: 11
clone size: many
V gene: TRBV3-1
CDR3 protein: ASSQVTGAEAF

J gene: TRBJ1-3
CDR3 length: 12
clone size: -
V gene: TRBV15
CDR3 protein: ATSRVGPGNTIY

J gene: TRBJ2-1
CDR3 length: 15
clone size: many
V gene: TRBV19
CDR3 protein: ASSIDLASGAYNEQF

J gene: TRBJ2-6
CDR3 length: 12
clone size: -
V gene: TRBV6-5
CDR3 protein: ASSWGQGANVLT

J gene: TRBJ1-4
CDR3 length: 11
clone size: many
V gene: TRBV25-1
CDR3 protein: ASVSPANEKLF

J gene: TRBJ2-3
CDR3 length: 11
clone size: many
V gene: TRBV20-1
CDR3 protein: SARLAGTDTQY

J gene: TRBJ2-2
CDR3 length: 12
clone size: -
V gene: TRBV2
CDR3 protein: ASVTRKGTGELF

J gene: TRBJ2-7
CDR3 length: 13
clone size: many
V gene: TRBV6-1
CDR3 protein: ASTVTGLGAYEQY

J gene: TRBJ2-1
CDR3 length: 12
clone size: -
V gene: TRBV29-1
CDR3 protein: SVAAGSGSNEQF

J gene: TRBJ2-5
CDR3 length: 15
clone size: -
V gene: TRBV15
CDR3 protein: ATSRDDRGASQETQY

J gene: TRBJ1-2
CDR3 length: 13
clone size: once
V gene: TRBV24-1
CDR3 protein: ATSDSSKANYGYT

J gene: TRBJ1-1
CDR3 length: 11
clone size: -
V gene: TRBV7-2
CDR3 protein: ASSLGGTTEAF

J gene: TRBJ2-5
CDR3 length: 14
clone size: -
V gene: TRBV16
CDR3 protein: ASRGLAGGYQETQY